The clone carrying this TCR beta chain was counted at least ten times. These data come from a study of T cells after yellow fever vaccination. Universal primer sites and UMIs were introduced during 5'RACE template-switching synthesis of TCR cDNA. TCRdb re-analysed the 5' RACE reads in MiXCR, keeping a single row per CDR3 protein. The data show about 120,000 distinct CDR3 sequences, about 8.4% seen once. Germline V gene data show CDR1 as DFQATT and CDR2 as SNEGSKA (reference sequence). This CDR3 is 14 amino acids long. Trimming removed 3 bases from V and 1 base from J, with 12 bases in between. This chain joins TRBV20-1 and TRBJ2-5; possible D gene TRBD2, 6 bases. The receptor was derived from a young man who received the YFV17D yellow fever vaccine. The source material was CD8+ T cells sorted from PBMCs, sampled on the day of the yellow fever booster vaccination. This CDR3 is CSASWLATQETQYF. The CDR3 DNA follows: TGCAGTGCTAGTTGGCTAGCGACCCAAGAGACCCAGTACTTC.